The rows below give T cell receptor beta chains drawn from one sample of a study of T-cell memory formation after mild COVID-19. TCRdb reanalysed the 5' RACE reads using MiXCR and keeps one entry per CDR3 protein. This sample has 50,000 to 70,000 distinct CDR3 sequences, with 9% to 15% found just once. Sequenced sample: PBMCs or a T cell subset sorted from them (not recorded which). The receptors stem from a young man who had mild COVID-19 (a few samples of this study predate the infection). Cell type and time point are not known. The CDR3 runs from the conserved cysteine through the conserved F or W. D genes are given only for firm matches. Clone size, where shown, is once, few, many, or a class for clones that have expanded.

TRBV4-3	-	TRBJ2-1	TRBD2	CASSQLGLAAYNEQFF	TGCGCCAGCAGCCAGCTTGGACTAGCGGCCTACAATGAGCAGTTCTTC
TRBV20-1	many	TRBJ2-3	-	CSAREADGGPTLITDTQYF	TGCAGTGCTAGAGAGGCGGACGGGGGGCCTACCCTTATCACAGATACGCAGTATTTT
TRBV5-1	many	TRBJ2-4	-	CASRSPLGKNIQYF	TGCGCCAGCCGCTCCCCACTAGGCAAAAACATTCAGTACTTC
TRBV5-1	few	TRBJ2-1	TRBD2	CASSLLAGDSYNEQFF	TGCGCCAGCAGCTTGCTAGCGGGGGACTCCTACAATGAGCAGTTCTTC
TRBV4-1	-	TRBJ1-1	-	CASSQPRRRAANTEAFF	TGCGCCAGCAGCCAACCGAGGCGCAGGGCGGCGAACACTGAAGCTTTCTTT
TRBV6-1	-	TRBJ1-1	-	CASSDQAGTNTEAFF	TGTGCCAGCAGTGATCAGGCAGGGACGAACACTGAAGCTTTCTTT
TRBV5-6	many	TRBJ2-3	TRBD2	CASSRLGAGGGTDTQYF	TGTGCCAGCAGCCGCCTCGGAGCGGGGGGTGGCACAGATACGCAGTATTTT
TRBV5-5	few	TRBJ2-3	TRBD1	CASSFYRTGKKTQYF	TGTGCCAGCAGCTTTTATAGGACAGGAAAGAAAACGCAGTATTTT
TRBV5-4	-	TRBJ2-1	TRBD2	CASSLGGGFPNEQFF	TGTGCCAGCAGCTTGGGGGGGGGATTCCCCAATGAGCAGTTCTTC
TRBV7-8	many	TRBJ2-3	-	CASSFVGGHPDTQYF	TGTGCCAGCAGCTTCGTGGGGGGGCATCCAGATACGCAGTATTTT
TRBV29-1	many	TRBJ1-2	-	CSVKGGDNYGYTF	TGCAGCGTTAAGGGGGGTGATAACTATGGCTACACCTTC
TRBV3-1	-	TRBJ2-3	-	CASSFLLTDTQYF	TGTGCCAGCAGCTTTCTTCTCACAGATACGCAGTATTTT
TRBV7-2	many	TRBJ2-5	-	CASSSNPGAETQYF	TGTGCCAGCAGCTCAAACCCCGGGGCAGAGACCCAGTACTTC
TRBV7-8	many	TRBJ2-7	-	CASSLVLQGREQYF	TGTGCCAGCAGCTTAGTTCTACAGGGCCGCGAGCAGTACTTC